This T cell receptor (beta chain) was found in a study of cytomegalovirus exposure and HLA in healthy donors. Sequencing used immunoSEQ multiplex PCR; TCRdb keeps in-frame clones, though not all of them. This sample has a few hundred thousand clones, with around 90% found just once. Per the germline V gene, CDR1 is SGHDT and CDR2 is YYEEEE. V was clipped by 4 bases and J by 10 bases; unmatched bases: 7. This CDR3 is built from 12 residues. The chain carries TRBV5-6 and TRBJ1-1; 7 bases line up with TRBD1. The sequencing sample was made of PBMCs. This TCR was recovered from a woman younger than 30 in good health and CMV-seronegative. The CDR3: CASSLDRVGAFF. The CDR3 DNA reads as TGTGCCAGCAGCCTAGACAGGGTGGGAGCTTTCTTT.